The T cell receptor (beta chain) under discussion was sequenced for a study of blood T cells in healthy people across ages. Trimming pared 1 base from V and 3 bases from J, leaving 15 bases between. The germline CDR1 and CDR2 sequences are KGHSH and LQKENI. This CDR3 has 16 amino acids. Alongside a J-beta primer mix, a sample-barcoded 5' primer served in a second PCR lasting 7 to 11 cycles. TCRdb recomputed calls from the 5' RACE reads with MiXCR, one row per CDR3 protein. The sample has under 2,000,000 distinct CDR3 sequences; around half are singletons. The rearrangement joins TRBV18 to TRBJ2-5; tentatively, D is TRBD1 or TRBD2 (6 bases each). The source is a woman aged 40 to 49 in good health. The sample taken for sequencing was blood. As DNA, the CDR3 is TGTGCCAGCTCACCACTGGGCCGGGGGCCAGAAGAGACCCAGTACTTC. This gives the protein CASSPLGRGPEETQYF.